Below, 4 T cell receptor beta chains from the same sample are listed, as sequenced in a study of cytomegalovirus exposure and HLA in healthy donors. The PCR had 60 Vbeta and 13 Jbeta primers. Sequencing was performed with immunoSEQ multiplex PCR; in TCRdb, only in-frame clones are kept and a portion is missing. The sample comprises roughly 170,000 clones, more than 65% of which are singletons, and roughly 1.5% rests with the top ten. Source material: PBMCs. Receptors were obtained from a male donor in good health and CMV-seronegative.

The rearrangement joins TRBV13 to TRBJ2-5; 12 nucleotides align to TRBD1. V lost 4 bases, J lost 5 bases, and 14 bases stayed unmatched. Germline CDR1 reads PRHDT; CDR2 reads FYEKMQ (reference sequence). CDR3 length: 18 amino acids. DNA of the CDR3: TGTGCCAGCAGCTCCAGCCACCGGGACAGGGGGCCGGGGGAGACCCAGTACTTC. This codes for CASSSSHRDRGPGETQYF.

This chain uses TRBV27 with TRBJ2-5; TRBD2 agrees at 10 bases. The DNA end is more similar to TRBJ2-7, so the J call may be wrong. The V gene's germline CDR1 is MNHEY and CDR2 SMNVEV (reference sequence). The CDR3 is made up of 16 amino acids. CDR3 nucleotides: TGTGCCAGCAGTTTAGCTAGCGGGAGTATCACCTACGAGCAGTACTTC. It encodes CASSLASGSITYEQYF.

The V call is TRBV5-1, the J call TRBJ2-5; D might be TRBD2 (5 bases). V lost 6 bases and J lost 4, with 13 bases in between. CDR3 length equals 13 residues. Germline V CDR1 and CDR2: SGHRS, YFSETQ. CDR3 sequence reads: CASTLATRETQYF. The CDR3 DNA reads TGCGCCAGCACCTTAGCGACGCGAGAGACCCAGTACTTC. Using reference TRBV5-1 and TRBJ2-5 for the parts outside the CDR3, the full variable domain is KAGVTQTPRYLIKTRGQQVTLSCSPISGHRSVSWYQQTPGQGLQFLFEYFSETQRNKGNFPGRFSGRQFSNSRSEMNVSTLELGDSALYLCASTLATRETQYFGPGTRLLVL.

The rearrangement uses TRBV30 and TRBJ2-3; TRBD2 matches at 8 bases. The germline CDR1 and CDR2 sequences are GTSNPN and SVGIG (reference sequence). V was clipped by 0 bases and J by 6 bases; unmatched bases: 5. The CDR3 runs to 14 residues. CDR3 in amino acids: CAWSVAAGADTQYF. The CDR3 nucleotides are TGTGCCTGGAGTGTGGCAGCGGGAGCCGATACGCAGTATTTT.